Listed below are T cell receptor beta chains from one sample, sequenced in a study of radiotherapy plus CTLA-4 blockade in lung cancer. TCRdb keeps only in-frame clones here, not all; method: immunoSEQ multiplex PCR. The sample holds tens of thousands of clones, about 88% seen once. Sample: peripheral blood, taken from a patient treated with radiotherapy plus ipilimumab. The receptors come from a human donor with non-small cell lung cancer that progressed on radiotherapy plus ipilimumab. Each CDR3 is given with its conserved first and last residue. A D gene is named only where the DNA matches it firmly. Expanded clones are given a class, and other clones once, few, many or no size at all.

>TRBV5-1|.|TRBJ1-3|.
TGCGCCAGCAGCTTGGCCGGGGGGGACACCATATATTTT
CASSLAGGDTIYF
>TRBV28|.|TRBJ2-7|TRBD1
TGTGCCAGCATCCCCGTGCCGGGACAGGGGGCCCACGAGCAGTACTTC
CASIPVPGQGAHEQYF
>TRBV6-5|.|TRBJ1-2|.
TGTGCCAGCAGTTACTCCCAGGGATGGGGCTACACCTTC
CASSYSQGWGYTF
>TRBV11-3|.|TRBJ1-5|.
TGTGCCAGCAGCTTCGAGGGGTCTAGCAATCAGCCCCAGCATTTT
CASSFEGSSNQPQHF
>TRBV7-9|.|TRBJ1-1|.
TGTGCCACCACCCCCCGAGGGAGCACTGAAGCTTTCTTT
CATTPRGSTEAFF
>TRBV19|.|TRBJ2-1|TRBD2
TGTGCCAGTAGCTTCCCTAGCGGGAGTAGGAGCTCCTACAATGAGCAGTTCTTC
CASSFPSGSRSSYNEQFF
>TRBV9|few|TRBJ2-5|TRBD2
TGTGCCAGCAGCGCGACTAGCGGGGGAGTAGTGGAGACCCAGTACTTC
CASSATSGGVVETQYF
>TRBV5-1|.|TRBJ1-2|.
TGCGCCAGCAGGTTGGGGGGTGGCTACACCTTC
CASRLGGGYTF
>TRBV5-8|.|TRBJ2-5|TRBD1
TGTGCCAGCAGCCCCAGGGGGCCTGAGACCCAGTACTTC
CASSPRGPETQYF
>TRBV5-4|.|TRBJ2-2|.
TGTGCCAGCAGCCCCACAAAGAGGGGCACCGGGGAGCTGTTTTTT
CASSPTKRGTGELFF
>TRBV4-3|.|TRBJ2-5|.
TGCGCCAGCAGCCAAGGGGGGCTAGGCGGGTCCCAAGAGACCCAGTACTTC
CASSQGGLGGSQETQYF
>TRBV29-1|.|TRBJ2-1|TRBD2
TGCAGCGTTGCGAAACTAGCGGGCAATGAGCAGTTCTTC
CSVAKLAGNEQFF
>TRBV4-3|.|TRBJ2-1|TRBD2
TGCGCCAGCAGCCAAGATGATAGCGGGAGATACAATGAGCAGTTCTTC
CASSQDDSGRYNEQFF
>TRBV5-5|.|TRBJ1-1|.
TGTGCCAGCAGCCCCCAGTGGTTTAGTACTGAAGCTTTCTTT
CASSPQWFSTEAFF
>TRBV9|.|TRBJ1-1|.
TGTGCCAGCAGCGCCCGACAGGACGCTATGGGGGAACTTGAAGCTTTCTTT
CASSARQDAMGELEAFF
>TRBV4-3|.|TRBJ2-7|TRBD1
TGCGCCAGCAGCCAAGTTTACAGGGGAACAGGATACGAGCAGTACTTC
CASSQVYRGTGYEQYF
>TRBV11-3|.|TRBJ2-7|TRBD2
TGTGCCAGCAGCTTAGATGGGGCTAGCGGGAGTATGAAGAACGAGCAGTACTTC
CASSLDGASGSMKNEQYF
>TRBV18|.|TRBJ2-7|TRBD1
TGTGCCAGCTCACCAAGCGGCAGGGGGCATGATGACTTC
CASSPSGRGHDDF
>TRBV5-4|.|TRBJ2-2|TRBD2
TGTGCCAGCAGCAAAGTAGCGGGGGGAACGAACACCGGGGAGCTGTTTTTT
CASSKVAGGTNTGELFF
>TRBV19|.|TRBJ2-1|.
TGTGCCAGTAGTATTCGGCTAGCCAATGAGCAGTTCTTC
CASSIRLANEQFF
>TRBV5-4|once|TRBJ1-2|TRBD1
TGTGCCAGCAGCTGGAAGGGACAGGGTACGATTGGTGGCTACACCTTC
CASSWKGQGTIGGYTF
>TRBV11-2|.|TRBJ2-7|TRBD1
TGTGCCAGCAGCCGACAAACGGGACAGCCTAGGTCCTACGAGCAGTACTTC
CASSRQTGQPRSYEQYF
>TRBV6-5|.|TRBJ2-5|.
TGTGCCAGCAGGCACCCGACCCGCCAAGAGACCCAGTACTTC
CASRHPTRQETQYF
>TRBV25-1|.|TRBJ2-5|TRBD2
TGTGCCAGCAGTGAGCTAGCGGGGCCACAAGAGACCCAGTACTTC
CASSELAGPQETQYF
>TRBV7-2|few|TRBJ2-3|.
TGTGCCAGCAGCTTAAGCGCAGATACGCAGTATTTT
CASSLSADTQYF
>TRBV6-1|.|TRBJ1-2|.
TGTGCCAGCAGTGACACCGTTAGGGGAAGCGTCTATGGCTACACCTTC
CASSDTVRGSVYGYTF
>TRBV30|.|TRBJ2-3|.
TGTGCCTGGAGTGTGGACAATTTTAGCACAGATACGCAGTATTTT
CAWSVDNFSTDTQYF
>TRBV13|few|TRBJ2-7|TRBD2
TGTGCCAGCAGCCGGCGGGAGATCCACGAGCAGTACTTC
CASSRREIHEQYF
>TRBV18|once|TRBJ2-4|TRBD1
TGTGCCAGCTCATCACAGGGGACCAAAAACATTCAGTACTTC
CASSSQGTKNIQYF
>TRBV2|.|TRBJ1-5|.
TGTGCCAGCACCAAGGGGCTTCAGCCCCAGCATTTT
CASTKGLQPQHF
>TRBV19|once|TRBJ1-4|.
TGTGCCAGTACCCCCACGGGCGGGATATTTAATGAAAAACTGTTTTTT
CASTPTGGIFNEKLFF
>TRBV28|.|TRBJ2-7|.
TGTGCCAGCAGCAGGGGTTCCTACGAGCAGTACTTC
CASSRGSYEQYF
>TRBV5-1|.|TRBJ2-5|.
TGCGCCAGCAGCTCCGGCTCCCTTCCGGGAGAGACCCAGTACTTC
CASSSGSLPGETQYF
>TRBV5-1|few|TRBJ1-2|TRBD1
TGCGCCAGCAGCTTTCCGGGACAGGGAGATGGCTACACCTTC
CASSFPGQGDGYTF
>TRBV5-6|.|TRBJ2-2|TRBD2
TGTGCCAGCAGCTCGGGCCGGTTAGCGGGAAACACCGGGGAGCTGTTTTTT
CASSSGRLAGNTGELFF
>TRBV27|.|TRBJ2-1|TRBD2
TGTGCCAGCAGTTACCTTTTGACGGGAGGTAATGAGCAGTTCTTC
CASSYLLTGGNEQFF
>TRBV19|few|TRBJ1-2|.
TGTGCCACTCAGCGGGGGAAGGGGTATGGCTACACCTTC
CATQRGKGYGYTF
>TRBV4-3|.|TRBJ2-5|.
TGCGCCAGCAGCCAAGGGACCGCGGGAGAGACCCAGTACTTC
CASSQGTAGETQYF
>TRBV4-3|.|TRBJ2-5|TRBD2
TGCGCCAGCAGCCCCGCGGGGGGACAAGAGACCCAGTACTTC
CASSPAGGQETQYF
>TRBV28|once|TRBJ1-5|.
TGTGCCAGCAGTTTAGCGACAGGAAGCAATCAGCCCCAGCATTTT
CASSLATGSNQPQHF
>TRBV7-6|.|TRBJ2-7|TRBD1
TGTGCCAGCAGCCCCCGGGTGGGGGACAGGGGGTTTTACGAGCAGTACTTC
CASSPRVGDRGFYEQYF
>TRBV7-2|.|TRBJ1-2|.
TGTGCCAGCAGCTTAGTCGTGGCAGACAACTATGGCTACACCTTC
CASSLVVADNYGYTF
>TRBV7-2|.|TRBJ1-2|TRBD1
TGTGCCAGCAGCTTAGCCTCTGGTGGGACAGGGGTCTATGGCTACACCTTC
CASSLASGGTGVYGYTF
>TRBV5-4|.|TRBJ1-4|TRBD1
TGTGCCAGCAGCCCGGGAAGGGACCAGGGGGCAGCTAATGAAAAACTGTTTTTT
CASSPGRDQGAANEKLFF
>TRBV29-1|.|TRBJ1-1|.
TGCAGCGTTGAACGGAACACTGAAGCTTTCTTT
CSVERNTEAFF
>TRBV5-4|.|TRBJ2-1|.
TGTGCCAGCAGCTTGTTTGGGGCGGAGGCGCGGTTCTTC
CASSLFGAEARFF
>TRBV6-4|.|TRBJ2-7|.
TGTGCCAGCACCTCTTGGACGGCTCCCTACGAGCAGTACTTC
CASTSWTAPYEQYF
>TRBV9|.|TRBJ2-5|.
TGTGCCAGCAGCGTAAACCCGGGAGAGGGAGAGACCCAGTACTTC
CASSVNPGEGETQYF
>TRBV9|.|TRBJ2-3|TRBD2
TGTGCCAGCAGCGCCGTAGCGGGAGGGGCAGATACGCAGTATTTT
CASSAVAGGADTQYF
>TRBV5-4|.|TRBJ2-2|.
TGTGCCAGCAGCTTGGCTCTAGCCGGCACCGGGGAGCTGTTTTTT
CASSLALAGTGELFF
>TRBV5-1|.|TRBJ2-5|.
TGCGCCAGCAGCTTGGCCGGAGTAGTCCAAGAGACCCAGTACTTC
CASSLAGVVQETQYF
>TRBV28|.|TRBJ2-2|.
TGTGCCAGCAGTTTAACAGGGGGGGAACACGGGGAGCTGTTTTTT
CASSLTGGEHGELFF
>TRBV7-6|.|TRBJ2-7|TRBD2
TGTGCCAGCAGCTTAGGGCTAGCGGGAGGCCGGTCCTACGAGCAGTACTTC
CASSLGLAGGRSYEQYF